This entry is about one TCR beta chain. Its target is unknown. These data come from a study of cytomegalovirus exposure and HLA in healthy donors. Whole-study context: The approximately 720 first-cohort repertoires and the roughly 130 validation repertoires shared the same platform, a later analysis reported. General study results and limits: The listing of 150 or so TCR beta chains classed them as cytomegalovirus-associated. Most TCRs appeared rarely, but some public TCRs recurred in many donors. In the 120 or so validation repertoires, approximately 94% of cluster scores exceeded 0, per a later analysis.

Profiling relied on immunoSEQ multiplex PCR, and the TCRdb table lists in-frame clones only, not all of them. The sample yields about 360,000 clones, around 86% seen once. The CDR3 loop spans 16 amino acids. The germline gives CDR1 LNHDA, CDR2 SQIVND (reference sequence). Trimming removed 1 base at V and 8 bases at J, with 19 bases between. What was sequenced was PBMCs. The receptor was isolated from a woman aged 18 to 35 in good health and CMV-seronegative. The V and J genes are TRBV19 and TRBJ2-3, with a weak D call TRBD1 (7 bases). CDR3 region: CASSIGQGPAEGTQYF. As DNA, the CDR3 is TGTGCCAGTAGTATAGGACAGGGACCTGCGGAGGGTACGCAGTATTTT.